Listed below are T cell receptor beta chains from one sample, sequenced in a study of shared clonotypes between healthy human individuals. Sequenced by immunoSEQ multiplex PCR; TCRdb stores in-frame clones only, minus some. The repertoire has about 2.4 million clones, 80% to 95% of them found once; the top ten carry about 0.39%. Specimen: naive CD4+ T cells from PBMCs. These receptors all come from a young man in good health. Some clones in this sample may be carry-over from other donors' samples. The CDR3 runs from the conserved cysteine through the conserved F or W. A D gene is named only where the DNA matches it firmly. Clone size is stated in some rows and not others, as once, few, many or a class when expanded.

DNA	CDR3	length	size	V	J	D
TGTGCCAGCATCCCCAGGGCAGATAAGTACGAGCAGTACTTC	CASIPRADKYEQYF	14	-	TRBV27	TRBJ2-7	-
TGTGCCACCATGACTAGCGGGGGGGGGAATGAGCAGTTCTTC	CATMTSGGGNEQFF	14	-	TRBV2	TRBJ2-1	TRBD2
TGTGCCAGCAGCGGGGGACATCAGCCCCAGCATTTT	CASSGGHQPQHF	12	-	TRBV7-2	TRBJ1-5	-
TGTGCCTGGAGTGTGGGGAACGAGCAGTACTTC	CAWSVGNEQYF	11	-	TRBV30	TRBJ2-7	-
TGCGCCAGCAGCTACGGGACAGTCCAAGAGACCCAGTACTTC	CASSYGTVQETQYF	14	-	TRBV5-1	TRBJ2-5	TRBD1
TGTGCCAGCAGTTTAGCGGGAGTGGTTGAGCAGTTCTTC	CASSLAGVVEQFF	13	-	TRBV6-1	TRBJ2-1	TRBD2
TGTGCCAGCAGCGTAGGGTCCAGGGTGGACACCGGGGAGCTGTTTTTT	CASSVGSRVDTGELFF	16	-	TRBV9	TRBJ2-2	-
TGTGCCAGCAGTGATGGACAGGGAGAAGAGACCCAGTACTTC	CASSDGQGEETQYF	14	-	TRBV2	TRBJ2-5	TRBD1
TGTGCCAGCAGCTACCCCCCCGACAGGGGGTTCGTAGATACGCAGTATTTT	CASSYPPDRGFVDTQYF	17	-	TRBV7-2	TRBJ2-3	TRBD1
TGTGCCAGCAGGATACAACAGGGGGCCCGTCATGGCTACACCTTC	CASRIQQGARHGYTF	15	-	TRBV28	TRBJ1-2	TRBD1
TGTGCCAGCTCACCTTTTACAGGGGGGCCCTACACCTTC	CASSPFTGGPYTF	13	-	TRBV18	TRBJ1-2	TRBD1
TGTGCCAGCTCACCATTTACAGGGGAAGGCGAGCAGTACTTC	CASSPFTGEGEQYF	14	-	TRBV18	TRBJ2-7	TRBD1
TGCGCCAGCAGTTGGAGAGGGGGGGGCGAGCAGTTCTTC	CASSWRGGGEQFF	13	-	TRBV10-2	TRBJ2-1	-
TGTGCCAGCACCCGGGATCTGAACACTGAAGCTTTCTTT	CASTRDLNTEAFF	13	-	TRBV2	TRBJ1-1	-
TGTGCCAGCAGCCAAGATTCGCTAGTGTCCCGGGGGACCCAGTACTTC	CASSQDSLVSRGTQYF	16	-	TRBV14	TRBJ2-5	-
TGCAGCGTTACCCCCTCGGGACCGGCGGAGACCCAGTACTTC	CSVTPSGPAETQYF	14	-	TRBV29-1	TRBJ2-5	-
TGTGCCAGCAGTGATTCCCCACAAGAGACCCAGTACTTC	CASSDSPQETQYF	13	-	TRBV2	TRBJ2-5	-
TGTGCCAGCAGCTCCGGAGTTGGGGGGGCGCAGTACTTC	CASSSGVGGAQYF	13	once	TRBV5-6	TRBJ2-7	-
TGCAGCGTTTCCCATCCGGGACGGCCGGGGTACGAGCAGTACTTC	CSVSHPGRPGYEQYF	15	-	TRBV29-1	TRBJ2-7	-
TGCGCCAGCAGCCGTAGCGGAGTGGGCACAGATACGCAGTATTTT	CASSRSGVGTDTQYF	15	once	TRBV5-1	TRBJ2-3	-
TGCGCCAGCAGCCAAATGGCCGGGAAGGAGGAAAAACTGTTTTTT	CASSQMAGKEEKLFF	15	-	TRBV4-1	TRBJ1-4	-
TGTGCCAGCAGCACCGGGACTAGAAGCACCGGGGAGCTGTTTTTT	CASSTGTRSTGELFF	15	-	TRBV7-9	TRBJ2-2	TRBD2
TGTGCCAGCAGCAAGCGGAACGGGGAGACCCAGTACTTC	CASSKRNGETQYF	13	-	TRBV6-4	TRBJ2-5	-
TGCGCCAGCAGTTTGGGACTAGCGGCCACCGGGGAGCTGTTTTTT	CASSLGLAATGELFF	15	-	TRBV10-2	TRBJ2-2	TRBD2
TGCAGCGTTTTGGCCCCCTACGAGCAGTACTTC	CSVLAPYEQYF	11	few	TRBV29-1	TRBJ2-7	-
TGTGCCAGCAGCTTGGGGAGGGCTCTCGGTGGCTACACCTTC	CASSLGRALGGYTF	14	-	TRBV7-8	TRBJ1-2	-
TGCGCCAGCAGCCAAGTGCCTAGCGTTATCTCCTACAATGAGCAGTTCTTC	CASSQVPSVISYNEQFF	17	-	TRBV4-1	TRBJ2-1	-
TGTGCCAGTGGCGGGGTAGGGCGCCTCTGGGAGACCCAGTACTTC	CASGGVGRLWETQYF	15	-	TRBV27	TRBJ2-5	-
TGCGCCAGCAGCTTGGCCCTGGGGAACACTGAAGCTTTCTTT	CASSLALGNTEAFF	14	-	TRBV5-1	TRBJ1-1	-
TGTGCCACCCTAGGTCTAGCGGACAGGGGGGGGCAGTACTTC	CATLGLADRGGQYF	14	-	TRBV28	TRBJ2-7	TRBD1
TGCAGCGTTGCGGGACAGGGGTGGGAGCAGTACTTC	CSVAGQGWEQYF	12	-	TRBV29-1	TRBJ2-7	TRBD1
TGTGCCAGCAGCGAGTATATCGGGGGACGCGACTGCACAGATACGCAGTATTTT	CASSEYIGGRDCTDTQYF	18	-	TRBV21-1	TRBJ2-3	-
TGTGCCAGCAGTACCAGGGGGCTCTACACCGGGGAGCTGTTTTTT	CASSTRGLYTGELFF	15	-	TRBV27	TRBJ2-2	TRBD1
TGTGCCTGGAGGGGGCAAGAGGGACTCCTCTATGGCTACACCTTC	CAWRGQEGLLYGYTF	15	-	TRBV30	TRBJ1-2	-
TGTGCCAGCAGGGAGACAGATAGGTTGGTTGGAAACACCATATATTTT	CASRETDRLVGNTIYF	16	-	TRBV6-4	TRBJ1-3	-
TGTGCCACAGAGCTACAAGACAATGAGCAGTTCTTC	CATELQDNEQFF	12	-	TRBV2	TRBJ2-1	-
TGTGCCAGCAGTCGCAACTACGAGCAGTACTTC	CASSRNYEQYF	11	-	TRBV7-9	TRBJ2-7	-
TGTGCCAGCAGCCCCAGCCCAGGGGCGCACTATGGCTACACCTTC	CASSPSPGAHYGYTF	15	-	TRBV16	TRBJ1-2	-
TGTGCCAGCAGCAACCGGGACCGAATCACTGAAGCTTTCTTT	CASSNRDRITEAFF	14	-	TRBV7-8	TRBJ1-1	-
TGTGCCAGCTCACCCCCCTTTCCTCAGAGCACCGGGGAGCTGTTTTTT	CASSPPFPQSTGELFF	16	-	TRBV18	TRBJ2-2	-
TGTGCCAGCAGTTACCGCAGGGTAGCCCAAGAGACCCAGTACTTC	CASSYRRVAQETQYF	15	-	TRBV6-5	TRBJ2-5	-
TGTGCCAGCAGCATTGGAGTCCGGGCAGGGCCCCAGCATTTT	CASSIGVRAGPQHF	14	-	TRBV7-2	TRBJ1-5	-
TGTGCCAGCAGAGTCCGACAGAGGACTAATTCACCCCTCCACTTT	CASRVRQRTNSPLHF	15	-	TRBV6-5	TRBJ1-6	-
TGTGCCAGCAGCTTAGGTGGGCACGAAGAGACCCAGTACTTC	CASSLGGHEETQYF	14	-	TRBV7-2	TRBJ2-5	-
TGTGCCAGCAGTGGTACAGGGGGAAGGCGAGAGACCCAGTACTTC	CASSGTGGRRETQYF	15	-	TRBV27	TRBJ2-5	TRBD1
TGTGCCAGTAGTCCAGAGGGACAGGGGGGGTTCTACGAGCAGTACTTC	CASSPEGQGGFYEQYF	16	-	TRBV19	TRBJ2-7	TRBD1
TGTGCCAGCCGTCCCGGGACAGGGGTGAGAACCGGGGAGCTGTTTTTT	CASRPGTGVRTGELFF	16	-	TRBV5-8	TRBJ2-2	TRBD1
TGTGCCGGGTCGCGGGATCTTGGAGATACGCAGTATTTT	CAGSRDLGDTQYF	13	-	TRBV11-1	TRBJ2-3	-
TGTGCCAGCAGCCCGATTGGTAAGGTCGCCTCTGGTGAGCAGTTCTTC	CASSPIGKVASGEQFF	16	-	TRBV14	TRBJ2-1	-
TGCGCCAGCAGCTTAACTCAGGGGAAGGGATCACCCCTCCACTTT	CASSLTQGKGSPLHF	15	-	TRBV5-1	TRBJ1-6	-
TGCGCCAGCAGCCCAACCCCTTTACAGGGATTGGATGAAAAACTGTTTTTT	CASSPTPLQGLDEKLFF	17	-	TRBV5-1	TRBJ1-4	-
TGTGCCAGCAGCCCGGGGACTAGCGGGAGGAGGACAGATACGCAGTATTTT	CASSPGTSGRRTDTQYF	17	-	TRBV9	TRBJ2-3	TRBD2
TGTGCCAGCAGTTACTCGAACCGGGGATGGGAGCAGCCCCAGCATTTT	CASSYSNRGWEQPQHF	16	-	TRBV6-6	TRBJ1-5	-
TGTGCCAGCACCCGGGGGGGGAGTAAGCCTACCTACGAGCAGTACTTC	CASTRGGSKPTYEQYF	16	once	TRBV5-4	TRBJ2-7	TRBD2
TGTGCCAGCAGTGAGCCGCAGATAACTAATGAAAAACTGTTTTTT	CASSEPQITNEKLFF	15	-	TRBV25-1	TRBJ1-4	-
TGCGCCAGCAGCCGGAAGGGTCACGAGAGGGGTTCAAATGAGCAGTTCTTC	CASSRKGHERGSNEQFF	17	-	TRBV4-3	TRBJ2-1	-
TGTGCCACCAGCAGAGGGGGCACTGGAGAGACCCAGTACTTC	CATSRGGTGETQYF	14	-	TRBV15	TRBJ2-5	-
TGTGCCAGCAGTGCAGGGGGCTCTGGGGCCAACGTCCTGACTTTC	CASSAGGSGANVLTF	15	-	TRBV27	TRBJ2-6	TRBD1
TGTGCCAGCAGCGTAGGCGGTGGAATTGGCGGCGAAAAACTGTTTTTT	CASSVGGGIGGEKLFF	16	-	TRBV9	TRBJ1-4	-